Listed below are T cell receptor beta chains from one sample, sequenced in a study of tumor and adjacent non-tumor tissue in lung cancer. TCRdb reprocessed the multiplex PCR reads via MiXCR and lists one record per CDR3 protein. This table has over 100,000 distinct CDR3 sequences, roughly 75% appearing once. Material for sequencing was lung tumor tissue. These receptors were collected from a woman aged 55-70 years with non-small cell lung cancer. Both conserved end residues are part of each CDR3. Each record gives: D gene, V gene, CDR3 protein. D genes are given only for firm matches.

D gene: NA
V gene: TRBV6-2/TRBV6-3
CDR3 protein: CANNQEHVYGYTF

D gene: NA
V gene: TRBV11-3
CDR3 protein: CARSPRQKEVTDTQYF

D gene: TRBD1
V gene: TRBV20-1
CDR3 protein: CTAILAGGLGEQYF

D gene: TRBD2
V gene: TRBV4-3
CDR3 protein: CARSQIPSGGTYEQYF

D gene: NA
V gene: TRBV11-2
CDR3 protein: CPSSWDRGRCEQYF

D gene: NA
V gene: TRBV11-3
CDR3 protein: CARSRDIWKQYF

D gene: NA
V gene: TRBV20-1
CDR3 protein: CSALPGGQGRASNTGELFF

D gene: NA
V gene: TRBV12-3/TRBV12-4
CDR3 protein: CASKQGNEQYF

D gene: NA
V gene: TRBV12-3/TRBV12-4
CDR3 protein: CASSQWGSNTDMQYF

D gene: NA
V gene: TRBV5-1
CDR3 protein: CASSLDSLGSGNTIYF

D gene: NA
V gene: TRBV5-1
CDR3 protein: CASSIGGQTYNEQFF